Below, one T cell receptor beta chain is given with its context. The antigen is unknown. The data belong to a study of response to subunit inactivated influenza vaccine. Study-level points and caveats: Each seasonal flu vaccination may recruit only limited new T cells, authors suggested.

V dropped 0 bases and J dropped 7; count of bases not matched to a gene: 3. The CDR3 has 16 amino acids. Germline-derived CDR1 and CDR2 are LGHNA and YNFKEQ. TCRdb reprocessed the RT-PCR reads via MiXCR and lists one record per CDR3 protein. The sample lists about 780,000 distinct CDR3 sequences; about 18% were seen once. The TCR comes from a man aged 50 or older who received an inactivated influenza vaccine. The chain uses TRBV4-2 and TRBJ2-1; TRBD2 matches at 13 bases. The sequenced sample was PBMCs from blood, obtained roughly 5 days after vaccination. CDR3 sequence: CASSQETSGRPNEQFF. The CDR3 DNA follows: TGTGCCAGCAGCCAAGAGACTAGCGGGAGGCCGAATGAGCAGTTCTTC.